This note documents a single TCR beta chain sequence. What it binds is not known. TCRdb passed the reads through MiXCR, listing each CDR3 protein once. Of about 770,000 distinct CDR3 sequences in the sample, almost 30% were seen once. The CDR3 runs 13 residues. Per the germline V gene, CDR1 is MNHNY and CDR2 is SVGAGI (reference sequence). Trimming removed 6 bases from V and 3 bases from J, with 10 bases in between. The source of the sample is a study of T cell repertoires in cytomegalovirus infection. Study observations and caveats: Cumulative frequency (of public TCR beta family members) identified carriers of CMV plus the relevant HLA.

The specimen comprised cultured CD8+ T cells from PBMCs, sampled from culture after CMV antigen stimulation. This chain connects TRBV6-6 to TRBJ2-3, with no clear D. This TCR was recovered from a human donor in good health (CMV status not recorded). Some clones in this sample may be carry-over from other donors' samples. CDR3 sequence reads: CASRDGITDTQYF. CDR3 bases: TGTGCCAGCAGGGATGGAATTACAGATACGCAGTATTTT.